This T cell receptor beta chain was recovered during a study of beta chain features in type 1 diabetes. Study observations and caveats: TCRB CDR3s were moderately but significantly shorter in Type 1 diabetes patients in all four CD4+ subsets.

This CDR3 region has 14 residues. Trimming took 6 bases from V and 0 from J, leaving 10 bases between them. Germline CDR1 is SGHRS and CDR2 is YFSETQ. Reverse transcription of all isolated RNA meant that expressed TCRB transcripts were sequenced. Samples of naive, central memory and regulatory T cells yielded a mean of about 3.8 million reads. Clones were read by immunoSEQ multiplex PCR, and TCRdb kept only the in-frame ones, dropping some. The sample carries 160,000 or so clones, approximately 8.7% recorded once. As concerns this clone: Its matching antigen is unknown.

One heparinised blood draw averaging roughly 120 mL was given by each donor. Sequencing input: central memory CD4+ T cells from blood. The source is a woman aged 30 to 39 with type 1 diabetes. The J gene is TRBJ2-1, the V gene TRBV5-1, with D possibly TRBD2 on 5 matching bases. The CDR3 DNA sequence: TGCGCCAGCAACCCTACTAGCTCCTACAATGAGCAGTTCTTC. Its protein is CASNPTSSYNEQFF.